A selection of T cell receptor beta chains follows, all from one sample in a study of T cells after yellow fever vaccination. TCRdb itself ran the 5' RACE reads through MiXCR, one entry per CDR3 protein. The table lists 300,000 to 400,000 distinct CDR3 sequences, 7% to 9% of them singletons. This specimen consisted of PBMCs, obtained about 41 days after the first yellow fever vaccination. The receptors come from a man between 18 and 35 years old who received the YFV17D yellow fever vaccine. CDR3s include the opening cysteine and the closing phenylalanine or tryptophan. The order of the fields is clone size, D gene, V gene, J gene, CDR3 DNA, CDR3 protein. The D gene is left open where the match is weak. Clone sizes are given selectively: once, few, many, or a class where the clone is expanded.

clone size: few; D gene: TRBD1; V gene: TRBV7-2; J gene: TRBJ1-5; CDR3 DNA: TGTGCCAGCAGCTTAGTGGGACAGGAGGTTCAGCCCCAGCATTTT; CDR3 protein: CASSLVGQEVQPQHF
clone size: -; D gene: TRBD2; V gene: TRBV7-3; J gene: TRBJ2-6; CDR3 DNA: TGTGCCAGCAGCTCGGCCGGGGGGAACTCTGGGGCCAACGTCCTGACTTTC; CDR3 protein: CASSSAGGNSGANVLTF
clone size: -; D gene: -; V gene: TRBV25-1; J gene: TRBJ1-2; CDR3 DNA: TGTGCCAGCAGTGCACACCACCGGGCCCGCGGTGACTACACCTTC; CDR3 protein: CASSAHHRARGDYTF
clone size: few; D gene: TRBD2; V gene: TRBV12-3/TRBV12-4; J gene: TRBJ2-5; CDR3 DNA: TGTGCCAGCACCGCCGGGGGGGAGACCCAGTACTTC; CDR3 protein: CASTAGGETQYF
clone size: many; D gene: -; V gene: TRBV20-1; J gene: TRBJ2-1; CDR3 DNA: TGCAGTGCTCGGAGATTCGGGGCTTACAATGAGCAGTTCTTC; CDR3 protein: CSARRFGAYNEQFF
clone size: -; D gene: -; V gene: TRBV20-1; J gene: TRBJ2-2; CDR3 DNA: TGCAGTGCTAGAGATAAGGGGCCCGGGGAGCTGTTTTTT; CDR3 protein: CSARDKGPGELFF
clone size: -; D gene: -; V gene: TRBV6-2/TRBV6-3; J gene: TRBJ2-2; CDR3 DNA: TGTGCCAGCAGGAGAAACAGGGACACCGGGGAGCTGTTTTTT; CDR3 protein: CASRRNRDTGELFF
clone size: many; D gene: TRBD2; V gene: TRBV15; J gene: TRBJ2-7; CDR3 DNA: TGTGCCACCAGCAGATTAGCGGGGGGGCGCGAGCAGTACTTC; CDR3 protein: CATSRLAGGREQYF
clone size: -; D gene: -; V gene: TRBV5-8; J gene: TRBJ1-1; CDR3 DNA: TGTGCCAGTCTCCTAGGGCTGAACACTGAAGCTTTCTTT; CDR3 protein: CASLLGLNTEAFF
clone size: -; D gene: -; V gene: TRBV7-2; J gene: TRBJ2-4; CDR3 DNA: TGTGCCAGCAGCTCCCCGGGGGATATGATAGCCAAAAACATTCAGTACTTC; CDR3 protein: CASSSPGDMIAKNIQYF
clone size: few; D gene: -; V gene: TRBV28; J gene: TRBJ2-1; CDR3 DNA: TGTGCCAGCAGTACAAACAGGGGGGGTAGCAATGAGCAGTTCTTC; CDR3 protein: CASSTNRGGSNEQFF
clone size: -; D gene: -; V gene: TRBV12-3/TRBV12-4; J gene: TRBJ1-1; CDR3 DNA: TGTGCCAGCAGAAACTGGGTCGCTGAAGCTTTCTTT; CDR3 protein: CASRNWVAEAFF
clone size: few; D gene: -; V gene: TRBV27; J gene: TRBJ2-5; CDR3 DNA: TGTGCCAGCAGTCGAACATCGCAAGAGACCCAGTACTTC; CDR3 protein: CASSRTSQETQYF
clone size: -; D gene: TRBD2; V gene: TRBV4-3; J gene: TRBJ2-3; CDR3 DNA: TGCGCCAGCAGCCAAGACTTTCGCCGCGGGGGGGCCCCAGATACGCAGTATTTT; CDR3 protein: CASSQDFRRGGAPDTQYF
clone size: few; D gene: -; V gene: TRBV19; J gene: TRBJ2-7; CDR3 DNA: TGTGCCAGTAGTATTGCAGGGACCTCCTACGAGCAGTACTTC; CDR3 protein: CASSIAGTSYEQYF
clone size: -; D gene: TRBD2; V gene: TRBV4-3; J gene: TRBJ2-1; CDR3 DNA: TGCGCCAGCAGCCAGATAGCGGGGGGGCCGATGGATGAGCAGTTCTTC; CDR3 protein: CASSQIAGGPMDEQFF